The entry below gives a single T cell receptor beta chain sequence along with its context. Only in-frame clones appear in the TCRdb table, and some are missing; sequencing was by immunoSEQ multiplex PCR. The sample consists of 50,000 to 55,000 clones, around 83% of them appearing once. This CDR3 is 15 amino acids long. Per germline, CDR1 SGHRS and CDR2 YFSETQ. Trimming removed 4 bases at V and 1 base at J, with 11 bases between. The data belong to a study of technical replicates of blood from a few donors. This sequence joins TRBV5-1 and TRBJ2-2; tentative D call: TRBD1 (6 bases). Sequenced: PBMCs. This receptor was identified in a human donor in good health. Some clones in this sample may be carry-over from other donors' samples. The CDR3 DNA reads TGCGCCAGCAGCCCGACAGGCGTGAACACCGGGGAGCTGTTTTTT. It encodes CASSPTGVNTGELFF.